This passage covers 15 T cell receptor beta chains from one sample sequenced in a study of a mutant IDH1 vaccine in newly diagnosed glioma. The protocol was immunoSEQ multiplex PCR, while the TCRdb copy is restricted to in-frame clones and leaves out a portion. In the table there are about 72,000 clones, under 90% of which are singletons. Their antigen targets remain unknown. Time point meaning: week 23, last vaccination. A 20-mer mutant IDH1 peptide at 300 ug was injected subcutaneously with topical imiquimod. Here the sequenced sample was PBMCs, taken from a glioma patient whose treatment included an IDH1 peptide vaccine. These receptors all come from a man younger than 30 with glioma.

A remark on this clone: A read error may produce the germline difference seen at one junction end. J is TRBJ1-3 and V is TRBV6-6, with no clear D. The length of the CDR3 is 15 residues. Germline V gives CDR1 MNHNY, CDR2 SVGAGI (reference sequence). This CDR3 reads CVSSTTMGSGNTIYF. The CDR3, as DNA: TGTGTCAGCAGTACTACAATGGGCTCTGGAAACACCATATATTTT.

In DNA, the CDR3 is TGCGCCAGCAGCTTGGATAGGGGACGCACAGATACGCAGTATTTT. It yields the protein CASSLDRGRTDTQYF. The chain links TRBV5-1 to TRBJ2-3; D might be TRBD1 or TRBD2, each matching 5 bases. The V end was cut by 0 bases, the J end by 1 base, with 9 bases between. The CDR3 runs 15 residues. Germline values: CDR1 SGHRS, CDR2 YFSETQ.

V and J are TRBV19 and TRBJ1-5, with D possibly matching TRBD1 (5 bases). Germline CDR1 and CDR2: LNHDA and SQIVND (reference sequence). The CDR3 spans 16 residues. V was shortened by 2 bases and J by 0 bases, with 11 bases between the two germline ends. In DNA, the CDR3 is TGTGCCAGTAGTATATCGGGGGATTATAGCAATCAGCCCCAGCATTTT. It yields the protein CASSISGDYSNQPQHF.

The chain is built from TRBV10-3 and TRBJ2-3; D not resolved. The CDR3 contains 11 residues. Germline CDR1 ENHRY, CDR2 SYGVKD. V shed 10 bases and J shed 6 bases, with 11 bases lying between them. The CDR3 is CATSLGDTQYF. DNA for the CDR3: TGTGCCACCAGCTTAGGGGATACGCAGTATTTT.

The CDR3 here is CASSIITGTGNYGYTF. As DNA, the CDR3 is TGTGCCAGTAGTATTATTACCGGGACAGGGAACTATGGCTACACCTTC. V and J are TRBV19 and TRBJ1-2, with 9 positions matching TRBD1. The CDR3 runs to 16 residues. V lost 3 bases and J lost 2; bases outside the gene matches: 7. Germline V gives CDR1 LNHDA, CDR2 SQIVND (reference sequence).

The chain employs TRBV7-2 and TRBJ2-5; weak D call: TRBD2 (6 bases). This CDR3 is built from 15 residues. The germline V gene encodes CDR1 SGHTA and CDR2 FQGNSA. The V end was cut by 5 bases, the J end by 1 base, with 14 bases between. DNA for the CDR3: TGTGCCAGCAGCACGAGGCGGACTACCCAAGAGACCCAGTACTTC. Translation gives CASSTRRTTQETQYF.

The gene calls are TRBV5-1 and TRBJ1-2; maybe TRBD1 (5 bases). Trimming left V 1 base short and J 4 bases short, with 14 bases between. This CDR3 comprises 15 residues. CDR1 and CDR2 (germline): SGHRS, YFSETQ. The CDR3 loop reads CASSLSSGTAYGYTF. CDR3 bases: TGCGCCAGCAGCTTGTCTTCCGGGACGGCCTATGGCTACACCTTC.

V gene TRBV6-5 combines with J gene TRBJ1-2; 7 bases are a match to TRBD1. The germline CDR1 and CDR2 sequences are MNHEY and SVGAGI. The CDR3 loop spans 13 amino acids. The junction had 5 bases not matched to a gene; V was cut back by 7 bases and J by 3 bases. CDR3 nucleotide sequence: TGTGCCAGCATTGGGGACAGCTACTATGGCTACACCTTC. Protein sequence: CASIGDSYYGYTF.

The CDR3 reads CASSYGQGSNTEAFF. Here the CDR3 DNA reads TGTGCCAGCAGTTACGGACAGGGATCGAACACTGAAGCTTTCTTT. The chain employs TRBV6-6 and TRBJ1-1; 8 bases map to TRBD1. V dropped 2 bases and J dropped 1; count of bases not matched to a gene: 3. The CDR3 consists of 15 residues. Germline CDR1 and CDR2: MNHNY and SVGAGI (reference sequence).

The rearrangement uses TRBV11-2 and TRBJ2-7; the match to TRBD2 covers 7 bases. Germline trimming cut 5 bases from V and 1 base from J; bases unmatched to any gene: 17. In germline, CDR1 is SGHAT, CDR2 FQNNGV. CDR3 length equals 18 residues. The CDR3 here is CASSPVIGRAAGSYEQYF. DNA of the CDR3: TGTGCCAGCAGCCCCGTTATAGGGAGGGCGGCGGGATCCTACGAGCAGTACTTC.

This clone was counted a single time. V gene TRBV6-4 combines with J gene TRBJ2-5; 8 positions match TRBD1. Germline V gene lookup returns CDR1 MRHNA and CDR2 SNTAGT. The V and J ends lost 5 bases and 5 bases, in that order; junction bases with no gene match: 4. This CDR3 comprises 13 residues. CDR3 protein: CASSPNRGETQYF. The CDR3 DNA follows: TGTGCCAGCAGTCCTAACAGGGGGGAGACCCAGTACTTC.

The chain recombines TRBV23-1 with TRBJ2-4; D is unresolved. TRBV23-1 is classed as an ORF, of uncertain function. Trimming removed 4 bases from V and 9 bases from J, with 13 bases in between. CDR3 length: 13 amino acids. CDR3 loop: CASSPDGGSIQYF. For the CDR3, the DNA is TGCGCCAGCAGTCCCGACGGCGGCAGCATTCAGTACTTC.

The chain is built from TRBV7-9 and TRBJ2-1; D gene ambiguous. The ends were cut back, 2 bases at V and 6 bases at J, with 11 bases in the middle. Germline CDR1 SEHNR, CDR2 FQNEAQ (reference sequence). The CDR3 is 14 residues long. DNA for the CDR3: TGTGCCAGCAGCTTAATTCTGGGCTCCAATGAGCAGTTCTTC. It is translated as CASSLILGSNEQFF.

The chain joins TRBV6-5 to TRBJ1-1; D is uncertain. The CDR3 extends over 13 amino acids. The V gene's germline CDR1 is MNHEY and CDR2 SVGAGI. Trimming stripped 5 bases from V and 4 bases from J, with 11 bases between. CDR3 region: CASSQNAPTEAFF. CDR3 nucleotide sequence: TGTGCCAGCAGTCAAAATGCCCCCACTGAAGCTTTCTTT.

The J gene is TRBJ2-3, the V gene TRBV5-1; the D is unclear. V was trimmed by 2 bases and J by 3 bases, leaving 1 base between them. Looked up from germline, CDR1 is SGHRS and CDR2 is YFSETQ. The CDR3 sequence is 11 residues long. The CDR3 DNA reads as TGCGCCAGCAGCTTTACAGATACGCAGTATTTT. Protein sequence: CASSFTDTQYF. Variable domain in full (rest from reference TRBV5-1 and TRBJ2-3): KAGVTQTPRYLIKTRGQQVTLSCSPISGHRSVSWYQQTPGQGLQFLFEYFSETQRNKGNFPGRFSGRQFSNSRSEMNVSTLELGDSALYLCASSFTDTQYFGPGTRLTVL.